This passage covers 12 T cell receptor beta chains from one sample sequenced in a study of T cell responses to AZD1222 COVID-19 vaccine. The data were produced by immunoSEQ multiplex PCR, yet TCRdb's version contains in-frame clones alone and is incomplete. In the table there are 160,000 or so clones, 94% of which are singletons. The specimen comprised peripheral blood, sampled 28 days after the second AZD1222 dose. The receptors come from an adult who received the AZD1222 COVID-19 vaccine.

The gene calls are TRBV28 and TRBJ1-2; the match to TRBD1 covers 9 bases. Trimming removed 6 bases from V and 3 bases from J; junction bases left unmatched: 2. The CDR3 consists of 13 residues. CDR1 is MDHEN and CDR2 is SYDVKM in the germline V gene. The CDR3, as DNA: TGTGCCAGCAGACAGGGGGCAGACTATGGCTACACCTTC. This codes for CASRQGADYGYTF.

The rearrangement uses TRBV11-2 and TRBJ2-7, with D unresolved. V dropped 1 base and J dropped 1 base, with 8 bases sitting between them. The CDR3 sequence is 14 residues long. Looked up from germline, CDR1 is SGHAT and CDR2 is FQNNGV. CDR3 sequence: CASSLGLISYEQYF. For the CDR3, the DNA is TGTGCCAGCAGCTTAGGCCTAATATCCTACGAGCAGTACTTC. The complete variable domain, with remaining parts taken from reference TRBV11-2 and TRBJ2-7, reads EAGVAQSPRYKIIEKRQSVAFWCNPISGHATLYWYQQILGQGPKLLIQFQNNGVVDDSQLPKDRFSAERLKGVDSTLKIQPAKLEDSAVYLCASSLGLISYEQYFGPGTRLTVT.

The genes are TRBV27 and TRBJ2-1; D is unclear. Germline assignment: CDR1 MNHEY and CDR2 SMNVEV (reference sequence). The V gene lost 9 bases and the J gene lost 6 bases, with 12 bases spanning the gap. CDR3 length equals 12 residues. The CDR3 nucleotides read TGTGCCAGTAAACGTGGACCCAATGAGCAGTTCTTC. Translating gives CASKRGPNEQFF.

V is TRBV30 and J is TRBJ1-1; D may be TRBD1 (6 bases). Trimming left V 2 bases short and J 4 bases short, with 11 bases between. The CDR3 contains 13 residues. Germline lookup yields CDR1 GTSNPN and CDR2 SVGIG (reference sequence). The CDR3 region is CAWSFGGGTEAFF. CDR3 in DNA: TGTGCCTGGAGTTTCGGAGGGGGCACTGAAGCTTTCTTT. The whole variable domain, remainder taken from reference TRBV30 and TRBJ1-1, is SQTIHQWPATLVQPVGSPLSLECTVEGTSNPNLYWYRQAAGRGLQLLFYSVGIGQISSEVPQNLSASRPQDRQFILSSKKLLLSDSGFYLCAWSFGGGTEAFFGQGTRLTVV.

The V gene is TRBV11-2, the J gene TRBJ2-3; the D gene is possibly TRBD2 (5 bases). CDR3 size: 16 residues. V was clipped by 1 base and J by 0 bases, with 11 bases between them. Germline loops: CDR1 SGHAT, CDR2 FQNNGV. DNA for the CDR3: TGTGCCAGCAGCTTAGGAACGGGGTGGAGCACAGATACGCAGTATTTT. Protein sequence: CASSLGTGWSTDTQYF.

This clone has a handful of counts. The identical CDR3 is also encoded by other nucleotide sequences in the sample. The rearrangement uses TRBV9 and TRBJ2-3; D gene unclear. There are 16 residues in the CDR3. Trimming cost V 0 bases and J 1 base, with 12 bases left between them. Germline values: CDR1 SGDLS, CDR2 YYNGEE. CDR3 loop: CASSVATAWGTDTQYF. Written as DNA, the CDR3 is TGTGCCAGCAGCGTAGCTACAGCGTGGGGCACAGATACGCAGTATTTT. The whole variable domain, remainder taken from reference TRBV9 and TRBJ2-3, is DSGVTQTPKHLITATGQRVTLRCSPRSGDLSVYWYQQSLDQGLQFLIQYYNGEERAKGNILERFSAQQFPDLHSELNLSSLELGDSALYFCASSVATAWGTDTQYFGPGTRLTVL.

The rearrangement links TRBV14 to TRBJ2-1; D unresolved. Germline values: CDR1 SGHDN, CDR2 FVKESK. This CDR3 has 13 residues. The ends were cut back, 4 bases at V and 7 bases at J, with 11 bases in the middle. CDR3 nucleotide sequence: TGTGCCAGCAGCCTTTTGACCGTTAATGAGCAGTTCTTC. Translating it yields CASSLLTVNEQFF.

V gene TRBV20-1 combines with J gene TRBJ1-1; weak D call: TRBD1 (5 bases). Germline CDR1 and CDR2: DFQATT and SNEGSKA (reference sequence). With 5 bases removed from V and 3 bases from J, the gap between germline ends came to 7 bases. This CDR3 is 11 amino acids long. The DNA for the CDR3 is TGCAGTGCTGGGACTTACACTGAAGCTTTCTTT. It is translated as CSAGTYTEAFF.

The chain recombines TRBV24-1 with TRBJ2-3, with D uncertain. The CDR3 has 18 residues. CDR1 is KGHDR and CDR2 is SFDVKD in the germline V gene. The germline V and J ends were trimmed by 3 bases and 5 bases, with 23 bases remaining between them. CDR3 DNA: TGTGCCACCAGTGATCCCTCTGGTTCTCGCGGCGTGGGAGATACGCAGTATTTT. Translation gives CATSDPSGSRGVGDTQYF.

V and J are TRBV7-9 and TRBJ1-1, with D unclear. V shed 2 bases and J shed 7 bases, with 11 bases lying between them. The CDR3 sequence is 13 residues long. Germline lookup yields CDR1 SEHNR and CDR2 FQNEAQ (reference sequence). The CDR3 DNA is TGTGCCAGCAGCTTAACCAGAAACCATGAAGCTTTCTTT. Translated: CASSLTRNHEAFF.

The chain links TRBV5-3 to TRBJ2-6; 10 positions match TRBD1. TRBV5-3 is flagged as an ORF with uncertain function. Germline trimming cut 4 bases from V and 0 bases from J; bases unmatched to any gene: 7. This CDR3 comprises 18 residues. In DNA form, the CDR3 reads TGTGCCAGAAGCAGCGGACAGGGGGTAAGCTCTGGGGCCAACGTCCTGACTTTC. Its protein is CARSSGQGVSSGANVLTF.

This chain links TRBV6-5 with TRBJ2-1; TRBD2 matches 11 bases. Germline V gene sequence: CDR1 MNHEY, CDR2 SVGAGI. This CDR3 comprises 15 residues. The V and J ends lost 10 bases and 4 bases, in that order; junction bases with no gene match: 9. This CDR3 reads CATSLTSGTYNEQFF. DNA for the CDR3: TGTGCCACTTCGCTGACTAGCGGGACTTACAATGAGCAGTTCTTC.